The source of this TCR beta chain is a study of blood T cell repertoires in COVID-19. Whole-study context: Italy, Spain and the United States were the sources of the convalescent and acute COVID-19 samples. In each case, the material was cDNA or gDNA derived from T cells, B-cell-depleted T cells, or PBMCs.

One Seattle source followed patients from active infection through their disease course. The V and J ends lost 3 bases and 5 bases respectively, with 11 bases between them. CDR3 size: 13 residues. In germline, CDR1 is SEHNR, CDR2 FQNEAQ (reference sequence). In the authors' methods: Estimation of nucleated cell counts was performed using reference gene primer amplification. Using immunoSEQ multiplex PCR, the repertoire was profiled, and TCRdb retains in-frame clones only, with some absent. V and J calls and clone size come straight from that table; D and trimming were deduced from the DNA. The sample lists about 300,000 clones; 75% to 95% were seen once.

This sequence was found in a woman aged 30 to 39 with COVID-19, enrolled during active disease. What was sequenced was peripheral blood. The chain recombines TRBV7-9 with TRBJ2-7; possible D gene TRBD2, 5 bases. In nucleotides, the CDR3 is TGTGCCAGCAGCTTGACGGAGGCCAACGAGCAGTACTTC. Protein sequence: CASSLTEANEQYF.